The rows below give T cell receptor beta chains drawn from one sample of a study of blood T cell repertoires in COVID-19. Here immunoSEQ multiplex PCR was the method, and the copy in TCRdb shows in-frame clones only, minus some. The repertoire has 130,000 to 150,000 clones, about 90% of them found once; the top ten carry about two fifths. What was sequenced was peripheral blood. These receptors all stem from a man between 50 and 59 years old who had recovered from COVID-19. The CDR3 runs from the conserved cysteine through the conserved F or W. The D gene is left open where the match is weak. The size field is filled for only some rows; it gives once, few, many or a size class.

J: TRBJ2-7; D: NA; size: NA; V: TRBV7-2; DNA: TGTGCCAGCAGCCCCGCGACAGTCTACGAGCAGTACTTC; CDR3: CASSPATVYEQYF
J: TRBJ2-5; D: TRBD1; size: NA; V: TRBV9; DNA: TGTGCCAGCAGCGCCCGAGAGCTTGGACAGGGGGGCTTAGAGACCCAGTACTTC; CDR3: CASSARELGQGGLETQYF
J: TRBJ2-5; D: TRBD2; size: few; V: TRBV5-4; DNA: TGTGCCAGCAGCTTGGGCAGCGGGGGGGGAGAGACCCAGTACTTC; CDR3: CASSLGSGGGETQYF
J: TRBJ2-2; D: NA; size: once; V: TRBV7-3; DNA: TGTGCCAGCAGCTCGGGACACTCGAACACCGGGGAGCTGTTTTTT; CDR3: CASSSGHSNTGELFF
J: TRBJ2-1; D: TRBD2; size: NA; V: TRBV14; DNA: TGTGCCAGCAGCCAAGGGGCGGGGGTTGATGAGCAGTTCTTC; CDR3: CASSQGAGVDEQFF
J: TRBJ2-5; D: NA; size: NA; V: TRBV7-8; DNA: TGTGCCAGCAGATCTCGCGGGGGCCGGGGAGAGACCCAGTACTTC; CDR3: CASRSRGGRGETQYF
J: TRBJ1-1; D: NA; size: NA; V: TRBV10-1; DNA: TGCGCCAGCAGTGAGTCCCGGACACTCACTGAAGCTTTCTTT; CDR3: CASSESRTLTEAFF
J: TRBJ1-2; D: NA; size: NA; V: TRBV11-2; DNA: TGTGCCAGCAGCCTATCTAACTATGGCTACACCTTC; CDR3: CASSLSNYGYTF
J: TRBJ1-1; D: NA; size: NA; V: TRBV6-6; DNA: TGTGCCAGCAGTTCTACAAGTTTGACAGGGAACACTGAAGCTTTCTTT; CDR3: CASSSTSLTGNTEAFF
J: TRBJ2-7; D: TRBD1; size: few; V: TRBV5-6; DNA: TGTGCCAGCAGCTCCATTGGACAGGGTTACGAGCAGTACTTC; CDR3: CASSSIGQGYEQYF
J: TRBJ2-5; D: TRBD2; size: NA; V: TRBV4-1; DNA: TGCGCCAGCAGCCAAGCAGCTAGCGGAGAGACCCAGTACTTC; CDR3: CASSQAASGETQYF
J: TRBJ2-6; D: NA; size: NA; V: TRBV6-2/TRBV6-3; DNA: TGTGCCAGCAGTTATGAACAGCGACTAGTCTCTGGGGCCAACGTCCTGACTTTC; CDR3: CASSYEQRLVSGANVLTF
J: TRBJ2-7; D: TRBD2; size: NA; V: TRBV6-6; DNA: TGTGCCAGCAGTCTCCGAGAGGCTAGCGGGGGGGCAAACTACGAGCAGTACTTC; CDR3: CASSLREASGGANYEQYF
J: TRBJ2-3; D: TRBD1; size: NA; V: TRBV2; DNA: TGTGCCAGCAACCCCACACGGGACAGGAGTGCTTATGTGTATACGCAGTATTTT; CDR3: CASNPTRDRSAYVYTQYF
J: TRBJ2-1; D: TRBD2; size: NA; V: TRBV6-5; DNA: TGTGCCAGCAGTTCCGTTTTCGGGGGGGACAATGAGCAGTTCTTC; CDR3: CASSSVFGGDNEQFF
J: TRBJ1-5; D: NA; size: NA; V: TRBV7-6; DNA: TGTGCCAGCAACAATTTACAGGTTTTGACGAGCAATCAGCCCCAGCATTTT; CDR3: CASNNLQVLTSNQPQHF
J: TRBJ1-6; D: TRBD1; size: NA; V: TRBV5-4; DNA: TGTGCCAGCAGTCAAGAAACACAGGGGGGCTCACCCCTCCACTTT; CDR3: CASSQETQGGSPLHF
J: TRBJ1-2; D: NA; size: NA; V: TRBV15; DNA: TGTGCCACCAGCAGAGGATTACAGGGAACCTATGGCTACACCTTC; CDR3: CATSRGLQGTYGYTF
J: TRBJ1-2; D: TRBD1; size: NA; V: TRBV14; DNA: TGTGCCAGCAGCCAAGGACAGGGAAGATCCTATGGCTACACCTTC; CDR3: CASSQGQGRSYGYTF
J: TRBJ2-1; D: TRBD1; size: NA; V: TRBV6-2/TRBV6-3; DNA: TGTGCCAGCAGTCACCTCCCGGGACAGCTATACAATGAGCAGTTCTTC; CDR3: CASSHLPGQLYNEQFF
J: TRBJ1-4; D: TRBD1; size: once; V: TRBV5-6; DNA: TGTGCCAGCAGCTCCGGGACAGGGGGCGTCACTAATGAAAAACTGTTTTTT; CDR3: CASSSGTGGVTNEKLFF
J: TRBJ1-4; D: TRBD1; size: NA; V: TRBV5-1; DNA: TGCGCCAGCAGCTTGGAGCGGACAGGGACTGAAAAACTGTTTTTT; CDR3: CASSLERTGTEKLFF
J: TRBJ1-1; D: TRBD1; size: NA; V: TRBV6-6; DNA: TGTGCCAGCAGTTACTTACATGACAGGGGAGGCACTGAAGCTTTCTTT; CDR3: CASSYLHDRGGTEAFF
J: TRBJ2-3; D: TRBD2; size: few; V: TRBV3-1/TRBV3-2; DNA: TGTGCCAGCAGCCAAGGGAATAGCGGGGGCGCTAGCACAGATACGCAGTATTTT; CDR3: CASSQGNSGGASTDTQYF